A single sample gave rise to the 27 T cell receptor beta chains below, sequenced in a study of blood T cell repertoires in COVID-19. Data came from immunoSEQ multiplex PCR; TCRdb stores just in-frame clones and leaves some out. The sample includes some 190,000 clones, roughly 84% of them seen just once. The specimen sequenced was peripheral blood. The origin of the receptors is a middle-aged woman who had recovered from COVID-19.

The chain uses TRBV6-1 and TRBJ2-2, with D maybe TRBD1 (6 bases). From germline, CDR1 is MNHNS and CDR2 SASEGT. Trimming left V 3 bases short and J 2 bases short, with 10 bases between. The CDR3 runs to 15 residues. Here the CDR3 DNA reads TGTGCCAGCAGTGAGATGGACAGAAACACCGGGGAGCTGTTTTTT. Protein sequence: CASSEMDRNTGELFF.

This chain connects TRBV11-1 to TRBJ2-7, with 7 bases aligning to TRBD1. The CDR3 extends over 15 amino acids. With V trimmed by 5 bases and J by 2 bases, 9 bases remained unmatched. Germline CDR1 SGHAT, CDR2 FQDESV (reference sequence). The CDR3 is CASSPETGRAYEQYF. The DNA of the CDR3 is TGTGCCAGCAGCCCCGAGACAGGGCGGGCCTACGAGCAGTACTTC.

This chain connects TRBV19 to TRBJ2-7; 8 bases agree with TRBD2. This CDR3 is 15 amino acids long. Per the germline V gene, CDR1 is LNHDA and CDR2 is SQIVND (reference sequence). V shed 5 bases and J 0 bases; nucleotides not matched to a gene: 6. DNA of the CDR3: TGTGCCAGTAGTTTGGGCGGGAGGAGCTCCTACGAGCAGTACTTC. This translates into CASSLGGRSSYEQYF.

The rearrangement links TRBV18 to TRBJ1-1; D is ambiguous. V lost 2 bases and J lost 4, with 8 bases in between. This CDR3 region has 13 residues. CDR1 KGHSH and CDR2 LQKENI come from the germline V gene. The CDR3 here is CASSPGSGTEAFF. The CDR3 DNA follows: TGTGCCAGCTCACCAGGATCGGGCACTGAAGCTTTCTTT.

The rearrangement joins TRBV9 to TRBJ2-7, with D uncertain. Per germline, CDR1 SGDLS and CDR2 YYNGEE. CDR3 size: 11 residues. V shed 10 bases and J shed 0 bases, with 8 bases lying between them. CDR3 protein: CARSGSYEQYF. CDR3 DNA sequence: TGTGCCCGCTCCGGCTCCTACGAGCAGTACTTC.

This sequence joins TRBV4-3 and TRBJ2-1; D is perhaps TRBD2 (7 bases). Per the germline V gene, CDR1 is LGHNA and CDR2 is YSLEER. V was clipped by 6 bases and J by 9 bases, with 15 bases between them. The CDR3 contains 13 residues. In DNA, the CDR3 is TGCGCCAGCAGAATGGGGGGCGGGAGTGAGCAGTTCTTC. Residues: CASRMGGGSEQFF.

The chain couples TRBV24-1 to TRBJ2-3; TRBD1 matches 10 bases. Germline V lookup: CDR1 KGHDR, CDR2 SFDVKD. The CDR3 contains 13 residues. Unmatched junction bases numbered 1, after V lost 8 bases and J lost 3 bases. The CDR3 DNA sequence: TGTGCCACCATGGGACAGGGGACAGATACGCAGTATTTT. It translates to CATMGQGTDTQYF.

The chain links TRBV6-6 to TRBJ2-5, with 14 positions matching TRBD2. Germline CDR1 is MNHNY and CDR2 is SVGAGI (reference sequence). Trimming at V came to 5 bases and at J to 5 bases, leaving 4 bases not matched to a gene. This CDR3 contains 15 residues. The CDR3: CASSTRTSGGETQYF. The CDR3 DNA reads as TGTGCCAGCAGTACTCGGACTAGCGGGGGGGAGACCCAGTACTTC.

The V and J genes are TRBV18 and TRBJ1-4; possible D gene TRBD1, 6 bases. Germline V gene data show CDR1 as KGHSH and CDR2 as LQKENI. The ends were cut back, 1 base at V and 4 bases at J, with 10 bases in the middle. The CDR3 spans 15 residues. The CDR3 loop reads CASSPQQGDNEKLFF. CDR3 in DNA: TGTGCCAGCTCACCACAACAGGGAGATAATGAAAAACTGTTTTTT.

The chain employs TRBV19 and TRBJ1-5, with D unclear. The germline V gene has CDR1 LNHDA and CDR2 SQIVND (reference sequence). The CDR3 has 14 residues. Trimming removed 8 bases from V and 0 bases from J, with 11 bases in between. CDR3 DNA: TGTGCCAGTGACCGGAGGGTTAGCAATCAGCCCCAGCATTTT. The encoded protein is CASDRRVSNQPQHF.

The V call is TRBV11-3, the J call TRBJ2-5; the match to TRBD2 covers 16 bases. Germline values: CDR1 SGHNT, CDR2 YENEEA. The trim removed 4 bases at V and 2 bases at J, leaving 1 base unmatched. There are 16 residues in the CDR3. CDR3 sequence: CASSSGLAGGQETQYF. Written as DNA, the CDR3 is TGTGCCAGCAGCTCGGGACTAGCGGGAGGGCAAGAGACCCAGTACTTC.

In this sample, this clone turned up once. This sequence joins TRBV3-1 (or the pseudogene TRBV3-2) and TRBJ2-5, with D tentatively TRBD1 (5 bases). The length of the CDR3 is 14 residues. V lost 0 bases and J 7 bases, leaving 12 bases between the germline ends. CDR1 LGHDT and CDR2 YNNKEL come from the germline V gene (reference sequence). The CDR3 spells CASSQDAGKGTQYF. The CDR3 nucleotides are TGTGCCAGCAGCCAAGATGCAGGGAAGGGGACCCAGTACTTC.

The V call is TRBV24-1, the J call TRBJ1-1; D is perhaps TRBD1 (5 bases). Germline CDR1 is KGHDR and CDR2 is SFDVKD. CDR3 length: 13 amino acids. V lost 3 bases and J lost 10, with 14 bases in between. The CDR3 nucleotides are TGTGCCACCAGTGATCAAGACAGACCAGGAGCTTTCTTT. Translated: CATSDQDRPGAFF.

The chain uses TRBV3-1 (or the pseudogene TRBV3-2) and TRBJ2-6, with 10 bases lining up with TRBD1. Germline CDR1 is LGHDT and CDR2 is YNNKEL (reference sequence). The CDR3 runs to 18 residues. After removal of 4 bases from V and 0 bases from J, the junction contained 6 bases not matched to a gene. The CDR3 DNA reads TGTGCCAGCAGCCCAATGGGACAGGGGAGCTCTGGGGCCAACGTCCTGACTTTC. This gives the protein CASSPMGQGSSGANVLTF.

J is TRBJ1-3 and V is TRBV7-2, with TRBD1 matching 9 bases. The CDR3 length is 16 residues. The trim removed 4 bases at V and 11 bases at J, leaving 15 bases unmatched. Germline CDR1 and CDR2: SGHTA and FQGNSA. The CDR3 reads CASSSIGGQGISAIYF. The CDR3 nucleotides are TGTGCCAGCAGCTCCATAGGGGGACAGGGTATTAGCGCCATATATTTT.

The chain employs TRBV5-1 and TRBJ2-1; D may be TRBD1 (5 bases). The CDR3 has 15 residues. The germline V and J ends were trimmed by 0 bases and 7 bases, with 14 bases remaining between them. Germline V gene sequence: CDR1 SGHRS, CDR2 YFSETQ. The CDR3: CASSLGRQSQNEQFF. The DNA of the CDR3 is TGCGCCAGCAGCTTGGGGCGACAGTCACAGAATGAGCAGTTCTTC.

The chain joins TRBV6-5 to TRBJ2-2, with 9 nucleotides matching TRBD1. Germline values: CDR1 MNHEY, CDR2 SVGAGI. Unmatched junction bases numbered 5, after V lost 5 bases and J lost 4 bases. This CDR3 contains 15 residues. CDR3 bases: TGTGCCAGCAGTCCGGGACAGGGTCTCACCGGGGAGCTGTTTTTT. This sequence encodes CASSPGQGLTGELFF.

This clone came up a few times. V is TRBV18 and J is TRBJ2-1, with 7 bases matching TRBD2. Germline lookup yields CDR1 KGHSH and CDR2 LQKENI. V shed 5 bases and J 7 bases; nucleotides not matched to a gene: 14. The CDR3 is made up of 16 amino acids. The CDR3 sequence is CASSSTLQRELNEQFF. In DNA, the CDR3 is TGTGCCAGCTCATCGACCCTGCAGCGGGAACTGAATGAGCAGTTCTTC. Together with reference TRBV18 and TRBJ2-1, the CDR3 gives the full variable domain: NAGVMQNPRHLVRRRGQEARLRCSPMKGHSHVYWYRQLPEEGLKFMVYLQKENIIDESGMPKERFSAEFPKEGPSILRIQQVVRGDSAAYFCASSSTLQRELNEQFFGPGTRLTVL.

The V and J genes are TRBV15 and TRBJ2-3; D uncertain. The germline gives CDR1 LNHNV, CDR2 YYDKDF (reference sequence). There are 13 residues in the CDR3. V was shortened by 0 bases and J by 4 bases, with 5 bases between the two germline ends. The CDR3 spells CATSRDRPDTQYF. CDR3 DNA: TGTGCCACCAGCAGAGATCGTCCAGATACGCAGTATTTT.

This chain connects TRBV19 to TRBJ1-2, with a tentative D call TRBD1 (6 bases). V was pared by 3 bases and J by 4 bases, with 15 bases between. Germline loops: CDR1 LNHDA, CDR2 SQIVND (reference sequence). The CDR3 is 15 amino acids. CDR3 nucleotides: TGTGCCAGTAGTATTATTGGACAGCGGGGCTATGGCTACACCTTC. Translating it yields CASSIIGQRGYGYTF. The entire variable domain, with the rest obtained from reference TRBV19 and TRBJ1-2, is as follows: DGGITQSPKYLFRKEGQNVTLSCEQNLNHDAMYWYRQDPGQGLRLIYYSQIVNDFQKGDIAEGYSVSREKKESFPLTVTSAQKNPTAFYLCASSIIGQRGYGYTFGSGTRLTVV.

The genes are TRBV20-1 and TRBJ1-2, with D unclear. Germline assignment: CDR1 DFQATT and CDR2 SNEGSKA (reference sequence). The CDR3 runs to 10 residues. The V gene lost 6 bases and the J gene lost 7 bases, with 9 bases spanning the gap. As DNA, the CDR3 is TGCAGTGCCAGGTTTAGTGGCTACACCTTC. Amino acid sequence: CSARFSGYTF.

The CDR3 protein is CASSLVLANTGELFF. The CDR3 bases are TGTGCCAGCAGTTTAGTTCTAGCGAACACCGGGGAGCTGTTTTTT. This sequence joins TRBV27 and TRBJ2-2; unclear D gene. V was clipped by 2 bases and J by 0 bases, with 7 bases between them. Germline assignment: CDR1 MNHEY and CDR2 SMNVEV (reference sequence). The CDR3 covers 15 residues.

The V and J genes are TRBV28 and TRBJ2-2; D might be TRBD2 (6 bases). CDR1 is MDHEN and CDR2 is SYDVKM in the germline V gene. This CDR3 is built from 15 residues. V lost 6 bases and J lost 1, with 12 bases in between. The CDR3 bases are TGTGCCAGCAGGGGCGGGGCCGAGAACACCGGGGAGCTGTTTTTT. This codes for CASRGGAENTGELFF.

The chain carries TRBV15 and TRBJ1-3; D is unresolved. Per the germline V gene, CDR1 is LNHNV and CDR2 is YYDKDF (reference sequence). CDR3 length equals 15 residues. V lost 0 bases and J lost 3, with 9 bases in between. The CDR3 sequence: CATSRDSGGGNTIYF. The CDR3 DNA follows: TGTGCCACCAGCAGAGATAGTGGAGGTGGAAACACCATATATTTT.

V is TRBV9 and J is TRBJ2-7; possibly TRBD1 for D (5 bases). V was shortened by 0 bases and J by 4 bases, with 11 bases between the two germline ends. The CDR3 is 14 residues long. Germline V lookup: CDR1 SGDLS, CDR2 YYNGEE. The CDR3 sequence: CASSVAQGTYEQYF. The CDR3 nucleotides are TGTGCCAGCAGCGTAGCGCAGGGTACGTACGAGCAGTACTTC.

The V gene is TRBV19, the J gene TRBJ2-1, with 12 bases fitting TRBD2. CDR1 LNHDA and CDR2 SQIVND come from the germline V gene (reference sequence). The CDR3 length is 14 residues. The J segment lost 9 bases and the V segment lost 7 bases, leaving 7 bases of the junction unmatched. The CDR3 loop reads CASNLAGGPSEQFF. In DNA, the CDR3 is TGTGCCAGTAACCTAGCGGGAGGGCCTAGTGAGCAGTTCTTC.

The chain carries TRBV7-9 and TRBJ1-1; D is unclear. This CDR3 has 15 residues. Deletions cut 5 bases from V and 0 bases from J, with 13 bases between. Germline V gives CDR1 SEHNR, CDR2 FQNEAQ (reference sequence). The CDR3 region is CASSHPDGMNTEAFF. Here the CDR3 DNA reads TGTGCCAGCAGCCATCCGGACGGGATGAACACTGAAGCTTTCTTT. The variable domain in full, with the rest retrieved from reference TRBV7-9 and TRBJ1-1, is DTGVSQNPRHKITKRGQNVTFRCDPISEHNRLYWYRQTLGQGPEFLTYFQNEAQLEKSRLLSDRFSAERPKGSFSTLEIQRTEQGDSAMYLCASSHPDGMNTEAFFGQGTRLTVV.